This TCR beta chain derives from a study of blood T cells in healthy people across ages. There were at least 5 micrograms of total RNA extracted from every sample. There are 15 residues in the CDR3. Trimming pared 4 bases from V and 2 bases from J, leaving 14 bases between. Per the germline V gene, CDR1 is DFQATT and CDR2 is SNEGSKA (reference sequence). Together with a sample-barcoded 5' primer, a J-beta primer mix was included in a second PCR lasting 7 to 11 cycles. TCRdb recomputed calls from the 5' RACE reads with MiXCR, one row per CDR3 protein. The repertoire has about 670,000 distinct CDR3 sequences, under 65% of them found once; the top ten carry roughly 12%.

The receptor was isolated from an elderly woman in good health. The chain links TRBV20-1 to TRBJ2-2, with a weak D call TRBD2 (6 bases). The sample was blood. DNA of the CDR3: TGCAGTGCTATTCGGCAGGGAGGAAACACCGGGGAGCTGTTTTTT. Translation: CSAIRQGGNTGELFF.